This T cell receptor beta chain is from a study of shared clonotypes between healthy human individuals. Repertoires were generated with immunoSEQ multiplex PCR, while TCRdb's copy carries only in-frame clones and drops some. The table shows 180,000 or so clones, with approximately 95% occurring only once. Germline V gives CDR1 SEHNR, CDR2 FQNEAQ (reference sequence). There are 14 residues in the CDR3. Trimming cost V 4 bases and J 1 base, with 8 bases left between them. The sample taken for sequencing was naive CD4+ T cells sorted from blood. The subset here: CD45RA+ positively selected. The rearrangement uses TRBV7-9 and TRBJ1-5; D might be TRBD1 (5 bases). This clonotype originated in a woman in her 30s in good health. The CDR3 coding sequence is TGTGCCAGCAGCTGGGACGGGAGCAATCAGCCCCAGCATTTT. The encoded protein is CASSWDGSNQPQHF.